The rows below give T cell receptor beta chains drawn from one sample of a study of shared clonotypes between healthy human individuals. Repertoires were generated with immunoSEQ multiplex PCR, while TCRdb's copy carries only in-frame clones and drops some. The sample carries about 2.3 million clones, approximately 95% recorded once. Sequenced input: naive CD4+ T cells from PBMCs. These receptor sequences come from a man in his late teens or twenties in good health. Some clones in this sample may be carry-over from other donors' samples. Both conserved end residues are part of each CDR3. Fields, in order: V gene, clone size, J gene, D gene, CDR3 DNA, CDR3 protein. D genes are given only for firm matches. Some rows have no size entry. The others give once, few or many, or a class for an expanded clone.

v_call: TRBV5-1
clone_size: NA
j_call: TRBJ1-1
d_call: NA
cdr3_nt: TGCGCCAGCAGCTTTGGGGGAAGCCCAGGTGAAGCTTTCTTT
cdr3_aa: CASSFGGSPGEAFF

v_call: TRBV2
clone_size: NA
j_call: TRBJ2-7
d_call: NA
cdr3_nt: TGTGCCAGCAGGGAGACAGGAGCCTACGAGCAGTACTTC
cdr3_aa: CASRETGAYEQYF

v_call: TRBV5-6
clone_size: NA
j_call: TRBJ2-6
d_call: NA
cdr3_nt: TGTGCCAGCAGCCCAGCCCCGGGACGGACCTCTGGGGCCAACGTCCTGACTTTC
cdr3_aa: CASSPAPGRTSGANVLTF

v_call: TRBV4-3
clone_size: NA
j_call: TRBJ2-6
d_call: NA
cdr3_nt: TGCGCCAGCAGCCAAGATATCGCAGCCTCTGGGGCCAACGTCCTGACTTTC
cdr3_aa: CASSQDIAASGANVLTF

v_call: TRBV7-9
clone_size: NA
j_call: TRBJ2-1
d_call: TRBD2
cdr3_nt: TGTGCCAGCAGCCCGCGACTAGCGGGGCCTAGCTCCTACAATGAGCAGTTCTTC
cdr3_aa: CASSPRLAGPSSYNEQFF

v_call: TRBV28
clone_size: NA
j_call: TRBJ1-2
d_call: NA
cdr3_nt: TGTGCCAGCAGGGAGCCCGTTGCTAGTGGCTACACCTTC
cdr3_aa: CASREPVASGYTF

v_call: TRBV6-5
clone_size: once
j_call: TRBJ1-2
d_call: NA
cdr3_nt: TGTGCCAGCAGTTACATTGGTGGTAGCGACAGCAATGGCTACACCTTC
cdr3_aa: CASSYIGGSDSNGYTF

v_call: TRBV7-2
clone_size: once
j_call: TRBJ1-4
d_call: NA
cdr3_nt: TGTGCCAGCAGAAAGGGGGGCTCTAATGAAAAACTGTTTTTT
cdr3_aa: CASRKGGSNEKLFF

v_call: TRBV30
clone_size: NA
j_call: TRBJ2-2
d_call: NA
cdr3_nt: TGTGCCTGGAGTGTAGGGGGTCCCGGGGAGCTGTTTTTT
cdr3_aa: CAWSVGGPGELFF

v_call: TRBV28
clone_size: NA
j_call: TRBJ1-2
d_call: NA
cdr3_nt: TGTGCCAGCAGTCCCCGTTCTGGGAGGGGCTACACCTTC
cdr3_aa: CASSPRSGRGYTF

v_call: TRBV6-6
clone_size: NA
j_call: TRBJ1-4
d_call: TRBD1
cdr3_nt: TGTGCCAGCAGCCGACAGGGGACTAATGAAAAACTGTTTTTT
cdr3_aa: CASSRQGTNEKLFF

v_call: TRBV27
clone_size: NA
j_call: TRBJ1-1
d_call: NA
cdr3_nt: TGTGCCAGCTGCCTAACGGTGAACACTGAAGCTTTCTTT
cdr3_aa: CASCLTVNTEAFF

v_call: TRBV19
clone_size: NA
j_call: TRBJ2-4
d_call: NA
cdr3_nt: TGTGCCAGTAGCGCGAAGGAACTAGCCAAAAACATTCAGTACTTC
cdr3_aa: CASSAKELAKNIQYF

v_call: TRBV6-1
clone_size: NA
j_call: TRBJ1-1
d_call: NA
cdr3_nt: TGTGCCAGCAGTGTCGAACAGAGCACTGAAGCTTTCTTT
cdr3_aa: CASSVEQSTEAFF

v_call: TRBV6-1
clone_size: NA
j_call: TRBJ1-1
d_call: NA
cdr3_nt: TGTGCCAGCAGTGAACCGGGGGGTCCAGGCACTGAAGCTTTCTTT
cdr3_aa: CASSEPGGPGTEAFF

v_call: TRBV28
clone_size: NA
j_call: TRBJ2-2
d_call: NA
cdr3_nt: TGTGCCAGCAGTTTCCCTCCCGGGGAGCTGTTTTTT
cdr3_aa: CASSFPPGELFF

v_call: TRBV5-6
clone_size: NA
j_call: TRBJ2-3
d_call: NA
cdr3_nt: TGTGCCAGCAGCTTGGGGGATAGCACAGATACGCAGTATTTT
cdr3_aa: CASSLGDSTDTQYF

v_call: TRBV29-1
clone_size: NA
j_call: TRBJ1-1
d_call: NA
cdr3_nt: TGCAGCGTTGAGTCCCGACCGAAGAACACTGAAGCTTTCTTT
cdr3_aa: CSVESRPKNTEAFF

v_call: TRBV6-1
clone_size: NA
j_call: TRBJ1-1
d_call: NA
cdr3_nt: TGTGCCAGCAGTTTAAAGGTGAACACTGAAGCTTTCTTT
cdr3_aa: CASSLKVNTEAFF

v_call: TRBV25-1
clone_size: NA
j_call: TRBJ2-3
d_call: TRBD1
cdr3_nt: TGTGCCAGCAGTGAAAGCAGGGGGCCGGGAGATACGCAGTATTTT
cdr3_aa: CASSESRGPGDTQYF

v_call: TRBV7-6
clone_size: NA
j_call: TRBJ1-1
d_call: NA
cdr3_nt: TGTGCCAGCAGCCCGCTGAACAGGAACACTGAAGCTTTCTTT
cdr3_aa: CASSPLNRNTEAFF

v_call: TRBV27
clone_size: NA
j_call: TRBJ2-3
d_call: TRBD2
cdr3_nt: TGTGCCAGCAGTTTCAGTAAGCGGACTAGCGGTACCCAAGTGTGGGATACGCAGTATTTT
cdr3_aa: CASSFSKRTSGTQVWDTQYF

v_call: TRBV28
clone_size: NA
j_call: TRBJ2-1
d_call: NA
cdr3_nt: TGTGCCAGCAGTCCCTCTGGAAGGAATGAGCAGTTCTTC
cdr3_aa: CASSPSGRNEQFF

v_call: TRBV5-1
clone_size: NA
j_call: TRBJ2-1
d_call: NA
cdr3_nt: TGCGCCAGCAGCCTGGCACCGGGAGTAAATGAGCAGTTCTTC
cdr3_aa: CASSLAPGVNEQFF

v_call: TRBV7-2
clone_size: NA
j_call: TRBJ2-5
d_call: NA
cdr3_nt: TGTGCCAGCAGCTTTAGGGGACCGGGGGTGCAAGAGACCCAGTACTTC
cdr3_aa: CASSFRGPGVQETQYF

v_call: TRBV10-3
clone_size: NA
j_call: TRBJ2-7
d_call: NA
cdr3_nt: TGTGCCATCAGTGAGTGGTCCAATAATCCCTACGAGCAGTACTTC
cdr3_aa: CAISEWSNNPYEQYF

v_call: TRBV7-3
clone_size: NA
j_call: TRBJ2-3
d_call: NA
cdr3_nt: TGTGCCAGCAGCTTCAGTGAAACAGATACGCAGTATTTT
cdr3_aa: CASSFSETDTQYF

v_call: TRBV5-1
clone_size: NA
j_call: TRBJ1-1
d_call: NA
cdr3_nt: TGCGCCAGCAGCCCCGACCTAGGGGCGACCTCACCGAACACTGAAGCTTTCTTT
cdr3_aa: CASSPDLGATSPNTEAFF

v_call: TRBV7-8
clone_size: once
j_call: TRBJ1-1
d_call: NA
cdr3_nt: TGTGCCAGCAGCTTCTCCCACCTACGGGGAGGGACTGAAGCTTTCTTT
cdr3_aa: CASSFSHLRGGTEAFF

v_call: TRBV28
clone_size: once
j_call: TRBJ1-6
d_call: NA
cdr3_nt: TGTGCCAGCAGTTCCAACAGTACCCCCCTCCACTTT
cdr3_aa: CASSSNSTPLHF

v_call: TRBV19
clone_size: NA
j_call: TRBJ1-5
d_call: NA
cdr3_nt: TGTGCCAGTACCATCGGTCGGGGGAGCAATCAGCCCCAGCATTTT
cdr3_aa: CASTIGRGSNQPQHF

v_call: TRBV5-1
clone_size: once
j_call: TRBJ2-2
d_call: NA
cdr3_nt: TGCGCCAGCAGCTTACAGGGTCTAGCGAACACCGGGGAGCTGTTTTTT
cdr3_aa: CASSLQGLANTGELFF

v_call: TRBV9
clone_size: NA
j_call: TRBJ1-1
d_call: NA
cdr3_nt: TGTGCCAGCAGCCTCAGGACTGAAGCTTTCTTT
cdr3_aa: CASSLRTEAFF

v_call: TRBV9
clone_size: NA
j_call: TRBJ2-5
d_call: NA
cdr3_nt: TGTGCCAGCAGCGTAGGCCCCCGGGGGCAAGAGACCCAGTACTTC
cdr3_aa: CASSVGPRGQETQYF

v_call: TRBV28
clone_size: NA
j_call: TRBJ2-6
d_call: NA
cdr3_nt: TGTGCCAGCAACGAAATGGACGGGTCGAACTTGGCCAACGTCCTGACTTTC
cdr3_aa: CASNEMDGSNLANVLTF

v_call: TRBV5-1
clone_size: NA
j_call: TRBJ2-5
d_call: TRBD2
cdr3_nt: TGCGCCAGCAGCTTGGGCAGCGGGAGGGAGACCCAGTACTTC
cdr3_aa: CASSLGSGRETQYF

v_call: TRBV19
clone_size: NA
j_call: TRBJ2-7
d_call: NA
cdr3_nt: TGTGCCAGTAGTATAGGTCGGGGCGGCTACGAGCAGTACTTC
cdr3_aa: CASSIGRGGYEQYF

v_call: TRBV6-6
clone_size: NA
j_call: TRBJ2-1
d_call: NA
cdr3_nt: TGTGCCAGCAGACTCATCACAGGGTCCGATGAGCAGTTCTTC
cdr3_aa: CASRLITGSDEQFF

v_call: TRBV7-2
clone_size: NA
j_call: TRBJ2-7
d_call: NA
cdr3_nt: TGTGCCAGCAGCAACGCCCCGACAGGTTACGAGCAGTACTTC
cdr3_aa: CASSNAPTGYEQYF

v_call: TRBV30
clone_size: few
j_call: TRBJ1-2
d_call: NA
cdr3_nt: TGTGCCTGGAGTCTCGACAGCTATGGCTACACCTTC
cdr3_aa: CAWSLDSYGYTF

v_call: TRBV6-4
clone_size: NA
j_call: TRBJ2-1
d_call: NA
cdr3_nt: TGTGCCAGCAGTGACTCGATCCTGCCCGGCTACAATGAGCAGTTCTTC
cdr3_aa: CASSDSILPGYNEQFF

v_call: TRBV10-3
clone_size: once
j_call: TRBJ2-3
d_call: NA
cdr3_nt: TGTGCCATCAGTACCAACGACAGACTCAGCACAGATACGCAGTATTTT
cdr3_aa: CAISTNDRLSTDTQYF

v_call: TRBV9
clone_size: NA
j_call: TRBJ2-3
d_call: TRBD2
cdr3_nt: TGTGCCAGCAGCGTAGCTAGCGGGAGGGGCACAGATACGCAGTATTTT
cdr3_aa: CASSVASGRGTDTQYF

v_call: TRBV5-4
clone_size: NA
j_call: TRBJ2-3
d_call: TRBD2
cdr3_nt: TGTGCCAGCAAATCCGTCAGGCGGGAGGGAGGGGATACGCAGTATTTT
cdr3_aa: CASKSVRREGGDTQYF

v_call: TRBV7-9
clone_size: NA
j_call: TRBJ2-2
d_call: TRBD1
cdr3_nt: TGTGCCAGCAGCTTAAGTAGACAGGGTTCGAACACCGGGGAGCTGTTTTTT
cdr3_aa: CASSLSRQGSNTGELFF

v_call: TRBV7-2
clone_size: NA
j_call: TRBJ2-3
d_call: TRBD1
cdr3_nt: TGTGCCAGTATCAGGGGGCCTCTCAGCACAGATACGCAGTATTTT
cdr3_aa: CASIRGPLSTDTQYF

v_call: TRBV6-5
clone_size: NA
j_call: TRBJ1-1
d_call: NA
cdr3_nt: TGTGCCAGCAGTGGACATATTTCGAACACTGAAGCTTTCTTT
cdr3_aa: CASSGHISNTEAFF

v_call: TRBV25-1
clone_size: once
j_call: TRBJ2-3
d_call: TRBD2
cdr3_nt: TGTGCCAGCAGTGACGCTAGCGGGAGGCCCCACACAGATACGCAGTATTTT
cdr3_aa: CASSDASGRPHTDTQYF

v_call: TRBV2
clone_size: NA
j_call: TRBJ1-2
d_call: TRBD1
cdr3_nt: TGTGCCAGCAGTGAAAGACAGGGGGTTGGTGGCTACACCTTC
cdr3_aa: CASSERQGVGGYTF

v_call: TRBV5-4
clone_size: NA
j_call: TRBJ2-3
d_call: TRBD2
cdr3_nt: TGTGCCAGCAGCCCAGGGACTAGCGGGACCACAGATACGCAGTATTTT
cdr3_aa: CASSPGTSGTTDTQYF

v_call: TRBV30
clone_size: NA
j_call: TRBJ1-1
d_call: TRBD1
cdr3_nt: TGTGCCTGGAGTCGAACCAGGGGGGATGAAGCTTTCTTT
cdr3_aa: CAWSRTRGDEAFF

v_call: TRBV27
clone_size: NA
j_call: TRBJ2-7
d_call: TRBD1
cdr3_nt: TGTGCCAGCAGGGGCAGGGGGCTTTACAACGAGCAGTACTTC
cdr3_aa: CASRGRGLYNEQYF

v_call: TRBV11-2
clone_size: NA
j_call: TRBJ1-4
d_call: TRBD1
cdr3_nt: TGTGCCAGCAGCTTAGGGACAGGGCTGGGCGAAAAACTGTTTTTT
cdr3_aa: CASSLGTGLGEKLFF

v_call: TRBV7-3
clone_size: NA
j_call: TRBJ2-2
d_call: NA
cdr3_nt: TGTGCCAGCAGCTCGGGGACTTACGCGAACACCGGGGAGCTGTTTTTT
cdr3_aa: CASSSGTYANTGELFF